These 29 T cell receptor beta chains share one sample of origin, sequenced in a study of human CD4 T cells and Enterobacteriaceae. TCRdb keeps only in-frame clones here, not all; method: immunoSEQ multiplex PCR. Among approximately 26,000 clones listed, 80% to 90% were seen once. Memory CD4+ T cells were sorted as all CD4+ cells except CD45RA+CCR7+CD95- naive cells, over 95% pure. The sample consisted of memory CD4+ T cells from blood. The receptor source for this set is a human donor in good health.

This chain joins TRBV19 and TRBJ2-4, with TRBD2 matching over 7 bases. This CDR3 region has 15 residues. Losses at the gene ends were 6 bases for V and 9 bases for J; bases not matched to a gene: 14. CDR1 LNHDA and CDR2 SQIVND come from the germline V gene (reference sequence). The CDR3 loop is CASRTNSGSSSIQYF. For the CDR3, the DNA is TGTGCCAGTAGGACAAATAGCGGGTCGTCGAGCATTCAGTACTTC.

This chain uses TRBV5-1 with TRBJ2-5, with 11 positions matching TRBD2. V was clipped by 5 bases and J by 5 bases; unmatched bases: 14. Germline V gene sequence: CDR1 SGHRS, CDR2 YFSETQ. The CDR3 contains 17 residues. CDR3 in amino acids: CASRYKWTSGPPETQYF. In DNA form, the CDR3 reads TGCGCCAGCAGGTACAAATGGACTAGCGGGCCTCCGGAGACCCAGTACTTC.

The CDR3 is CASSQGGLSYNSPLHF. In nucleotides, the CDR3 is TGTGCCAGCAGCCAAGGAGGCCTCTCCTATAATTCACCCCTCCACTTT. V gene TRBV7-6 combines with J gene TRBJ1-6; D unresolved. The V end was cut by 5 bases, the J end by 0 bases, with 11 bases between. Germline V gene sequence: CDR1 SGHVS, CDR2 FNYEAQ. The CDR3 covers 16 residues.

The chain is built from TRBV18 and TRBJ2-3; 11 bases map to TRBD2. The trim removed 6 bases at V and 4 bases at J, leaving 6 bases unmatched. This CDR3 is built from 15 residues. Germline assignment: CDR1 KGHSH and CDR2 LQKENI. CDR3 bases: TGTGCCAGCTCGCCAGCGGGACTAGCGGCAGATACGCAGTATTTT. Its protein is CASSPAGLAADTQYF.

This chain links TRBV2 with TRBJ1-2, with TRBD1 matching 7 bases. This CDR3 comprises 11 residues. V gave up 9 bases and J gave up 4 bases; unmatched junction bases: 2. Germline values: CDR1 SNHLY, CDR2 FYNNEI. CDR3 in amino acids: CASGTAYGYTF. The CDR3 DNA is TGTGCCAGTGGGACAGCCTATGGCTACACCTTC.

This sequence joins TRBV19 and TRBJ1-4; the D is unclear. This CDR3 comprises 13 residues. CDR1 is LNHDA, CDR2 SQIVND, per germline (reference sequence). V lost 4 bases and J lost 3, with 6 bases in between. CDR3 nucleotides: TGTGCCAGTAGTAGGCGGCCTAATGAAAAACTGTTTTTT. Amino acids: CASSRRPNEKLFF. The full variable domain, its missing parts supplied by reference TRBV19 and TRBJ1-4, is DGGITQSPKYLFRKEGQNVTLSCEQNLNHDAMYWYRQDPGQGLRLIYYSQIVNDFQKGDIAEGYSVSREKKESFPLTVTSAQKNPTAFYLCASSRRPNEKLFFGSGTQLSVL.

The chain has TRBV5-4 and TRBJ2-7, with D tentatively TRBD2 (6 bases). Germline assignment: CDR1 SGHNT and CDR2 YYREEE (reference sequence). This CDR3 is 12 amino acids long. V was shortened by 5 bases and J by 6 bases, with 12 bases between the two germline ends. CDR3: CASRSIGGEQYF. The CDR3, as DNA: TGTGCCAGCAGATCAATCGGGGGCGAGCAGTACTTC.

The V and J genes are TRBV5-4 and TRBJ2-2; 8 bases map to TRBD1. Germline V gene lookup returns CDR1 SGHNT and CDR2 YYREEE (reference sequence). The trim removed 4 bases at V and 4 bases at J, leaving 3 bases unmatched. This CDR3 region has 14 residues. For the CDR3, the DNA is TGTGCCAGCAGCCCAGGGGGCCCCACCGGGGAGCTGTTTTTT. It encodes CASSPGGPTGELFF.

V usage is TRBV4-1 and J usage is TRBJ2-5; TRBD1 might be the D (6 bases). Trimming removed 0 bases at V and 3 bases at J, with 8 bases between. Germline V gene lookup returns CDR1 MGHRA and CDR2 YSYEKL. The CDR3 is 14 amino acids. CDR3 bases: TGCGCCAGCAGCCAAGAACAGGGAAAAGAGACCCAGTACTTC. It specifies CASSQEQGKETQYF.

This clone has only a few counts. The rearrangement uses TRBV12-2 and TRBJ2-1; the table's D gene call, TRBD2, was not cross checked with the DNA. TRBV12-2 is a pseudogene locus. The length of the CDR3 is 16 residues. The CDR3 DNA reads TGTGCAATCCCGCCTTGTTGCGGGGGATCCTACAATGAGCAGTTCTTC. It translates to CAIPPCCGGSYNEQFF.

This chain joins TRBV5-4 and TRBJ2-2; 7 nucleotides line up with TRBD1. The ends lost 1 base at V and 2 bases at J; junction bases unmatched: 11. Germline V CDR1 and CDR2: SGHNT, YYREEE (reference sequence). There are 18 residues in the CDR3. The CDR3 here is CASSLRGPTGLNTGELFF. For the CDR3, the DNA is TGTGCCAGCAGCTTGAGGGGCCCGACAGGGCTTAACACCGGGGAGCTGTTTTTT.

CDR3: CASSLNRQGPREETQYF. The CDR3 DNA follows: TGTGCCAGCAGCTTGAACAGGCAAGGCCCCAGGGAAGAGACCCAGTACTTC. The chain couples TRBV5-6 to TRBJ2-5; TRBD1 might be the D (5 bases). From germline, CDR1 is SGHDT and CDR2 YYEEEE. V gave up 1 base and J gave up 3 bases, with 19 bases separating them. The CDR3 sequence is 17 residues long.

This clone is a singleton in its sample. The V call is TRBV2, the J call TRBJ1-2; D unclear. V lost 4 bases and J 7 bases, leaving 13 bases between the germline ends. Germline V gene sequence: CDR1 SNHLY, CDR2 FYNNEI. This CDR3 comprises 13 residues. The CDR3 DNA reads TGTGCCAGCAGTGGAGACTCACGTAGTGGCTACACCTTC. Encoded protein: CASSGDSRSGYTF. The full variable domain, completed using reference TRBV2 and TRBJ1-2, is EPEVTQTPSHQVTQMGQEVILRCVPISNHLYFYWYRQILGQKVEFLVSFYNNEISEKSEIFDDQFSVERPDGSNFTLKIRSTKLEDSAMYFCASSGDSRSGYTFGSGTRLTVV.

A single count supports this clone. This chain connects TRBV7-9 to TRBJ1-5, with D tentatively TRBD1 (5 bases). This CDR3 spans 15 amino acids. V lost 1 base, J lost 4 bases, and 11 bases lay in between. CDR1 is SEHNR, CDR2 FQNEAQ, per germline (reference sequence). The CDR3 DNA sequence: TGTGCCAGCAGCTTAGGGGACGGGGGAAATCAGCCCCAGCATTTT. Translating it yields CASSLGDGGNQPQHF. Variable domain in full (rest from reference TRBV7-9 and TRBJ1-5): DTGVSQNPRHKITKRGQNVTFRCDPISEHNRLYWYRQTLGQGPEFLTYFQNEAQLEKSRLLSDRFSAERPKGSFSTLEIQRTEQGDSAMYLCASSLGDGGNQPQHFGDGTRLSIL.

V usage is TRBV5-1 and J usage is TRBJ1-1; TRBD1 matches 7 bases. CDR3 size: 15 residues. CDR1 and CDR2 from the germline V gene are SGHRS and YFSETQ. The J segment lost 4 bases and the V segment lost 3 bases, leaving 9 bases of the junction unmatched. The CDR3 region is CASSWLEGARTEAFF. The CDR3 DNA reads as TGCGCCAGCAGCTGGCTGGAGGGGGCGCGCACTGAAGCTTTCTTT.

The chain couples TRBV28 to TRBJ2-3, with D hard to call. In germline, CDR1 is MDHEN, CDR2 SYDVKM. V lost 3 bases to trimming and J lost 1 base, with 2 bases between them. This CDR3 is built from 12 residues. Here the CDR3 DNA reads TGTGCCAGCAGTTTCCGCACAGATACGCAGTATTTT. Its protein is CASSFRTDTQYF. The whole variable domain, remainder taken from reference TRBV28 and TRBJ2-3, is DVKVTQSSRYLVKRTGEKVFLECVQDMDHENMFWYRQDPGLGLRLIYFSYDVKMKEKGDIPEGYSVSREKKERFSLILESASTNQTSMYLCASSFRTDTQYFGPGTRLTVL.

This CDR3 reads CASSLDYGNEQYF. The DNA of the CDR3 is TGCGCCAGCAGCTTGGATTATGGGAACGAGCAGTACTTC. J is TRBJ2-7 and V is TRBV5-1; D not certain. Germline CDR1 SGHRS, CDR2 YFSETQ. The CDR3 contains 13 residues. V shed 0 bases and J shed 5 bases, with 9 bases lying between them.

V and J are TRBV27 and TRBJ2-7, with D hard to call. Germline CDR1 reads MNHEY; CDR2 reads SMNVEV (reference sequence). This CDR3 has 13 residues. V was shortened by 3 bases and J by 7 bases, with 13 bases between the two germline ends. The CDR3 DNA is TGTGCCAGCAGTTTTAGGTGGAGCCTTGAGCAGTACTTC. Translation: CASSFRWSLEQYF.

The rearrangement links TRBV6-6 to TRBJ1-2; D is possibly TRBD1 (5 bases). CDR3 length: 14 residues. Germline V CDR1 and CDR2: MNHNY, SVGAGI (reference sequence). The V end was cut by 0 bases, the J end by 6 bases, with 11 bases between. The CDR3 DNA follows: TGTGCCAGCAGTTACTCGACACAGGCGCATGGCTACACCTTC. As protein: CASSYSTQAHGYTF.

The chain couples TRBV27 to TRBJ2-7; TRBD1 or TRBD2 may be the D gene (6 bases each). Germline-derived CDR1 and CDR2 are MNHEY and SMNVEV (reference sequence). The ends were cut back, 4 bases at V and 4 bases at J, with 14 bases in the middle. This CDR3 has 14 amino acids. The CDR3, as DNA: TGTGCCAGCAGTTCCCTGAGGGGGGCGTACGAGCAGTACTTC. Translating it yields CASSSLRGAYEQYF.

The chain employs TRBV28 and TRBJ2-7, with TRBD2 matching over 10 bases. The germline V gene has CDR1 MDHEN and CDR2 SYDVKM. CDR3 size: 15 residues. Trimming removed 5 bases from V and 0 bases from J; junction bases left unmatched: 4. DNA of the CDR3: TGTGCCAGCAGTGGTAGCGGGAGGCACTCCTACGAGCAGTACTTC. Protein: CASSGSGRHSYEQYF.

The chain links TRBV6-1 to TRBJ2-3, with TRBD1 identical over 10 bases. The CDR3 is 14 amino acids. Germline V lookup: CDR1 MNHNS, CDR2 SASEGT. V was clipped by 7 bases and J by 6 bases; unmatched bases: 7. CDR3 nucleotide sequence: TGTGCCAGCAAGACAGGGGGCGCGATGGATACGCAGTATTTT. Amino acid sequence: CASKTGGAMDTQYF.

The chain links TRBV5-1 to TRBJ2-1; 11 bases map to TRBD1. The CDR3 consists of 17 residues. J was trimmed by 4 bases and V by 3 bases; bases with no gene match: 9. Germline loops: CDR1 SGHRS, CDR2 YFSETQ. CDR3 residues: CASSSTPGTGGYNEQFF. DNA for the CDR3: TGCGCCAGCAGCTCGACTCCCGGGACAGGGGGGTACAATGAGCAGTTCTTC. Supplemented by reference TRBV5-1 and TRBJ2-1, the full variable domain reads KAGVTQTPRYLIKTRGQQVTLSCSPISGHRSVSWYQQTPGQGLQFLFEYFSETQRNKGNFPGRFSGRQFSNSRSEMNVSTLELGDSALYLCASSSTPGTGGYNEQFFGPGTRLTVL.

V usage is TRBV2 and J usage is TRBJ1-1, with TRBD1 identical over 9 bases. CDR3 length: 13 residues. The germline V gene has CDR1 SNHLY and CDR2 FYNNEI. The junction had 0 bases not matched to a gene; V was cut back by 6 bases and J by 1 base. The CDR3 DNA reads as TGTGCCAGCAGGACAGGGGGGAACACTGAAGCTTTCTTT. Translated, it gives CASRTGGNTEAFF.

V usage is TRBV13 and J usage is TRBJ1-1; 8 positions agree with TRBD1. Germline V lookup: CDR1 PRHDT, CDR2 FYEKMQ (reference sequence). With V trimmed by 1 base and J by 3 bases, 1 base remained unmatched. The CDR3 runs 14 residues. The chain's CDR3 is CASSLDRGYTEAFF. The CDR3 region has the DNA TGTGCCAGCAGCTTAGACAGGGGGTACACTGAAGCTTTCTTT. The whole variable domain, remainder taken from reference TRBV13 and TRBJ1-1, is AAGVIQSPRHLIKEKRETATLKCYPIPRHDTVYWYQQGPGQDPQFLISFYEKMQSDKGSIPDRFSAQQFSDYHSELNMSSLELGDSALYFCASSLDRGYTEAFFGQGTRLTVV.

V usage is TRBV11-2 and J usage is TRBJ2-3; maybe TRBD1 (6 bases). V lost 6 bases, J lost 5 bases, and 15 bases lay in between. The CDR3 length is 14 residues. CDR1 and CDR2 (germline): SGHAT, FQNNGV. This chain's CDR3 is CASRHITGRDTQYF. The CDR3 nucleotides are TGTGCCAGCAGGCACATTACAGGGAGAGATACGCAGTATTTT. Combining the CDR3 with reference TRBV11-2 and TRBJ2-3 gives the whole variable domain EAGVAQSPRYKIIEKRQSVAFWCNPISGHATLYWYQQILGQGPKLLIQFQNNGVVDDSQLPKDRFSAERLKGVDSTLKIQPAKLEDSAVYLCASRHITGRDTQYFGPGTRLTVL.

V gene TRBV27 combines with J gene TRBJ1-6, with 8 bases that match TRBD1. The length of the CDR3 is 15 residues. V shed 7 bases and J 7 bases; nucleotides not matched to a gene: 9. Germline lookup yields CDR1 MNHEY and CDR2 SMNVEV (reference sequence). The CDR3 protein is CASKAGQGLNSPLHF. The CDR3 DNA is TGTGCCAGCAAAGCAGGACAGGGATTAAATTCACCCCTCCACTTT.

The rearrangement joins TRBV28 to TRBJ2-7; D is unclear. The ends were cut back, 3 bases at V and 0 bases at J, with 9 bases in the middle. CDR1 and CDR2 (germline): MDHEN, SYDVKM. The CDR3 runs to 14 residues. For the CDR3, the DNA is TGTGCCAGCAGTTTTCGACGGAGCTCCTACGAGCAGTACTTC. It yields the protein CASSFRRSSYEQYF. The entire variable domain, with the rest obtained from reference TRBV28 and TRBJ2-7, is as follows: DVKVTQSSRYLVKRTGEKVFLECVQDMDHENMFWYRQDPGLGLRLIYFSYDVKMKEKGDIPEGYSVSREKKERFSLILESASTNQTSMYLCASSFRRSSYEQYFGPGTRLTVT.

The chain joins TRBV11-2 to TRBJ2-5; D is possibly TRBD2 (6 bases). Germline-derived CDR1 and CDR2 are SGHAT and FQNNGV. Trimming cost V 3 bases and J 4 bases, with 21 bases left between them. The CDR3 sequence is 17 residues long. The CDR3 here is CASSFGPGRGTGETQYF. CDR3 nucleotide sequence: TGTGCCAGCAGCTTCGGTCCGGGACGGGGGACCGGAGAGACCCAGTACTTC.